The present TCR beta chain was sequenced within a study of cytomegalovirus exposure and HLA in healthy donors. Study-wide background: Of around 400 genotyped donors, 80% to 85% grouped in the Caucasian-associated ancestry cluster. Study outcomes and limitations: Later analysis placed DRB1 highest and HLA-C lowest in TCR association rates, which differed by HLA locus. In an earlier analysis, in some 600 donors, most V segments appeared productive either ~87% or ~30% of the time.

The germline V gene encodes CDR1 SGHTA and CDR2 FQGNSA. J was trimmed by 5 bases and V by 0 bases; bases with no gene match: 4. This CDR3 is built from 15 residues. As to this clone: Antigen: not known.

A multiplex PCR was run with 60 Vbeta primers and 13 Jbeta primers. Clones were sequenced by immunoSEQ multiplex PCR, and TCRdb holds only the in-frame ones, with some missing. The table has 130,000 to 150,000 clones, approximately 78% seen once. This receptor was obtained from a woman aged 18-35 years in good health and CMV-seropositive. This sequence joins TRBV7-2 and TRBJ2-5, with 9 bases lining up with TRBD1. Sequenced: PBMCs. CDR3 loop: CASSLAGQGEETQYF. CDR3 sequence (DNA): TGTGCCAGCAGCTTAGCGGGACAGGGCGAGGAGACCCAGTACTTC.